This TCR beta chain originates from a study of shared clonotypes between healthy human individuals. Adult donors, all healthy and HIV-negative, had no recent acute infections or vaccinations. On this clone itself: What it binds is not known.

Clones were read by immunoSEQ multiplex PCR, and TCRdb kept only the in-frame ones, dropping some. The sample includes hundreds of thousands of clones, about 74% of them seen just once. The CDR3 sequence is 16 residues long. CDR1 is MNHNS and CDR2 is SASEGT in the germline V gene. Trimming took off 1 base at V and 1 base at J, with 14 bases between the two ends. Study results and limitations: A generally larger estimated richness was seen in naive subsets than in memory subsets. Expectations were that clonotype sharing among donors would be affected by sequencing depth.

This chain connects TRBV6-1 to TRBJ2-7, with D tentatively TRBD1 or TRBD2 (5 bases each). This TCR derives from a woman aged 30 to 39 in good health. Sequenced sample: memory CD4+ T cells sorted from blood. Subset described: CD45RA-negative fraction. The CDR3 protein is CASSEGEGLASYEQYF. DNA for the CDR3: TGTGCCAGCAGTGAAGGTGAGGGGCTAGCTTCCTACGAGCAGTACTTC.